These 23 T cell receptor beta chains originate from one sample sequenced in a study of cytomegalovirus exposure and HLA in healthy donors. The PCR ran on 60 Vbeta and 13 Jbeta primers. The method was immunoSEQ multiplex PCR; TCRdb's version includes in-frame clones alone and lacks a portion of them. The sample records roughly 130,000 clones, about 80% being singletons. The sequenced sample was PBMCs. The source is a human donor in good health.

V usage is TRBV6-5 and J usage is TRBJ1-5, with TRBD1 matching 8 bases. The CDR3 is 14 residues long. Germline trimming cut 5 bases from V and 5 bases from J; bases unmatched to any gene: 5. CDR1 and CDR2 (germline): MNHEY, SVGAGI. This chain's CDR3 is CASSKTGGHQPQHF. The CDR3 DNA reads as TGTGCCAGCAGTAAAACAGGGGGTCATCAGCCCCAGCATTTT.

This clone was seen only a few times. The CDR3 DNA sequence: TGCGCCAGCAGCTTGCACGGACAGGGAGCGAACACTGAAGCTTTCTTT. It is translated as CASSLHGQGANTEAFF. The chain combines TRBV5-1 with TRBJ1-1, with TRBD1 matching 8 bases. Unmatched junction bases numbered 6, after V lost 1 base and J lost 1 base. The germline gives CDR1 SGHRS, CDR2 YFSETQ. The CDR3 covers 16 residues. Supplemented by reference TRBV5-1 and TRBJ1-1, the full variable domain reads KAGVTQTPRYLIKTRGQQVTLSCSPISGHRSVSWYQQTPGQGLQFLFEYFSETQRNKGNFPGRFSGRQFSNSRSEMNVSTLELGDSALYLCASSLHGQGANTEAFFGQGTRLTVV.

This rearrangement joins TRBV7-8 to TRBJ1-2; 7 nucleotides agree with TRBD1. V gave up 2 bases and J gave up 3 bases; unmatched junction bases: 12. This CDR3 spans 17 amino acids. CDR1 and CDR2 from the germline V gene are SGHVS and FQNEAQ. CDR3 residues: CASSLRNRGVVHYGYTF. CDR3 coding DNA: TGTGCCAGCAGCTTACGGAACAGGGGAGTTGTTCACTATGGCTACACCTTC.

For the CDR3, the DNA is TGTGCCAGCAGCGTAGGAGGGACTAGCGGGGGGGCGAGTGAGCAGTTCTTC. Translating gives CASSVGGTSGGASEQFF. The rearrangement joins TRBV9 to TRBJ2-1; 16 nucleotides line up with TRBD2. This CDR3 has 17 amino acids. V shed 0 bases, J shed 9 bases, and the junction held 6 bases outside the gene matches. Germline CDR1 SGDLS, CDR2 YYNGEE.

The chain joins TRBV2 to TRBJ1-4; the match to TRBD1 covers 7 bases. Germline CDR1 reads SNHLY; CDR2 reads FYNNEI. This CDR3 is built from 14 residues. With V trimmed by 6 bases and J by 5 bases, 6 bases remained unmatched. CDR3 in DNA: TGTGCCAGCAGCGGACAGGTTCAGAATGAAAAACTGTTTTTT. Amino acid sequence: CASSGQVQNEKLFF. The whole variable domain, remainder taken from reference TRBV2 and TRBJ1-4, is EPEVTQTPSHQVTQMGQEVILRCVPISNHLYFYWYRQILGQKVEFLVSFYNNEISEKSEIFDDQFSVERPDGSNFTLKIRSTKLEDSAMYFCASSGQVQNEKLFFGSGTQLSVL.

CDR3 sequence (DNA): TGTGCCAGCTCCATGGGAGGGACTGAAGCTTTCTTT. Amino acids: CASSMGGTEAFF. The chain carries TRBV27 and TRBJ1-1; D remains ambiguous. The CDR3 extends over 12 amino acids. V was pared by 8 bases and J by 5 bases, with 12 bases between. Germline CDR1 is MNHEY and CDR2 is SMNVEV (reference sequence).

The chain recombines TRBV6-5 with TRBJ1-2; D is ambiguous. The V gene's germline CDR1 is MNHEY and CDR2 SVGAGI. The CDR3 runs to 13 residues. Between the trimmed V and J ends, which lost 6 bases and 5 bases, there was a span of 13 bases. In DNA, the CDR3 is TGTGCCAGCAGGGCAGACTCCGGGTATGGCTACACCTTC. Encoded protein: CASRADSGYGYTF.

The chain couples TRBV6-1 to TRBJ1-5; D perhaps matches TRBD1 (5 bases). Germline loops: CDR1 MNHNS, CDR2 SASEGT. Trimming removed 6 bases from V and 6 bases from J, with 18 bases in between. This CDR3 has 15 residues. The CDR3 sequence: CASSGSRGSSQPQHF. In DNA form, the CDR3 reads TGTGCCAGCAGCGGTTCCCGGGGGTCTAGTCAGCCCCAGCATTTT.

CDR3: CASSSGTLLSYEQYF. In DNA, the CDR3 is TGTGCCAGCAGCTCCGGGACACTGCTTTCCTACGAGCAGTACTTC. V gene TRBV28 combines with J gene TRBJ2-7, with D possibly matching TRBD1 (6 bases). CDR1 is MDHEN and CDR2 is SYDVKM in the germline V gene. The CDR3 spans 15 residues. V was shortened by 6 bases and J by 1 base, with 16 bases between the two germline ends.

The CDR3 coding sequence is TGTGCCAGCTTTACATCAGTCTCCTACGAGCAGTACTTC. Its translation is CASFTSVSYEQYF. V is TRBV13 and J is TRBJ2-7; no clear D. Germline V lookup: CDR1 PRHDT, CDR2 FYEKMQ (reference sequence). The CDR3 runs to 13 residues. The V gene lost 8 bases and the J gene lost 0 bases, with 11 bases spanning the gap.

Points on this clone: The same CDR3 arises from other DNA sequences in this sample as well. The V gene is TRBV19, the J gene TRBJ1-5; TRBD1 agrees at 8 bases. V shed 4 bases and J 4 bases; nucleotides not matched to a gene: 3. The CDR3 consists of 14 residues. CDR1 LNHDA and CDR2 SQIVND come from the germline V gene (reference sequence). CDR3 in amino acids: CASSTTGGNQPQHF. The CDR3 DNA is TGTGCCAGTAGTACAACAGGGGGGAATCAGCCCCAGCATTTT.

The CDR3 sequence is CASSSVGLAYNEQFF. CDR3 sequence (DNA): TGTGCCAGCAGCTCAGTTGGACTCGCTTACAATGAGCAGTTCTTC. The chain recombines TRBV5-4 with TRBJ2-1, with D tentatively TRBD2 (5 bases). The CDR3 has 15 amino acids. With 3 bases removed from V and 4 bases from J, the gap between germline ends came to 14 bases. Germline V gene data show CDR1 as SGHNT and CDR2 as YYREEE (reference sequence).

V is TRBV5-1 and J is TRBJ1-2; D call uncertain. This CDR3 has 15 amino acids. Trimming removed 3 bases from V and 8 bases from J, with 20 bases in between. Germline loops: CDR1 SGHRS, CDR2 YFSETQ. CDR3 DNA: TGCGCCAGCAGCTGGTCCGAACTGGATGAGAGGGGCTACACCTTC. This translates into CASSWSELDERGYTF.

The chain links TRBV2 to TRBJ1-2, with D possibly TRBD1 on 5 matching bases. Germline V lookup: CDR1 SNHLY, CDR2 FYNNEI. V lost 6 bases and J 0 bases, leaving 8 bases between the germline ends. The CDR3 runs to 13 residues. CDR3: CASRMTANYGYTF. The CDR3 nucleotides are TGTGCCAGCAGGATGACAGCTAACTATGGCTACACCTTC.

This clone was detected only once. The rearrangement uses TRBV9 and TRBJ2-2; 7 bases are shared with TRBD2. Germline CDR1 SGDLS, CDR2 YYNGEE. Germline trimming cut 0 bases from V and 6 bases from J; bases unmatched to any gene: 5. CDR3 length: 15 amino acids. CDR3 sequence (DNA): TGTGCCAGCAGCGTAGTCCCTAGCGGACCCGGGGAGCTGTTTTTT. This encodes CASSVVPSGPGELFF. The complete variable domain, with remaining parts taken from reference TRBV9 and TRBJ2-2, reads DSGVTQTPKHLITATGQRVTLRCSPRSGDLSVYWYQQSLDQGLQFLIQYYNGEERAKGNILERFSAQQFPDLHSELNLSSLELGDSALYFCASSVVPSGPGELFFGEGSRLTVL.

The genes are TRBV5-1 and TRBJ1-2; 7 positions agree with TRBD1. CDR1 is SGHRS, CDR2 YFSETQ, per germline. The ends lost 6 bases at V and 1 base at J; junction bases unmatched: 9. CDR3 length equals 15 residues. The CDR3: CASTAGQNRNYGYTF. CDR3 bases: TGCGCCAGCACCGCGGGACAGAACCGTAACTATGGCTACACCTTC.

V gene TRBV5-1 combines with J gene TRBJ1-2, with D tentatively TRBD1 (5 bases). CDR1 and CDR2 from the germline V gene are SGHRS and YFSETQ. The V gene lost 3 bases and the J gene lost 11 bases, with 17 bases spanning the gap. The CDR3 runs 13 residues. CDR3 nucleotides: TGCGCCAGCAGCTCACAGGTGGACGTTGGTTACACCTTC. Amino acids: CASSSQVDVGYTF.

This chain connects TRBV7-8 to TRBJ1-4; TRBD1 matches at 8 bases. The germline gives CDR1 SGHVS, CDR2 FQNEAQ. V dropped 2 bases and J dropped 11; count of bases not matched to a gene: 16. CDR3 length: 17 residues. CDR3 sequence: CASSLNGTGYLRRKLFF. The CDR3 DNA reads as TGTGCCAGCAGCTTAAACGGGACAGGCTATTTGAGGAGGAAACTGTTTTTT.

The chain employs TRBV19 and TRBJ1-5, with D hard to call. V gave up 7 bases and J gave up 0 bases, with 16 bases separating them. Per germline, CDR1 LNHDA and CDR2 SQIVND (reference sequence). This CDR3 comprises 16 residues. The CDR3 coding sequence is TGTGCCAGTAAGGAGCGCAGTTACGATAGCAATCAGCCCCAGCATTTT. This encodes CASKERSYDSNQPQHF.

The rearrangement uses TRBV29-1 and TRBJ2-7, with 14 bases matching TRBD2. CDR3 length: 12 residues. CDR1 is SQVTM and CDR2 is ANQGSEA in the germline V gene. With V trimmed by 7 bases and J by 7 bases, 3 bases remained unmatched. CDR3 nucleotides: TGCAGCGGCGGGACTAGCGGGGGAGAGCAGTACTTC. Protein product: CSGGTSGGEQYF.

The chain has TRBV28 and TRBJ1-1, with TRBD1 matching over 8 bases. This CDR3 has 16 residues. Trimming at V came to 7 bases and at J to 8 bases, leaving 18 bases not matched to a gene. The germline V gene encodes CDR1 MDHEN and CDR2 SYDVKM. CDR3 region: CASTPGGGHLLGEAFF. The CDR3 nucleotides read TGTGCCAGCACCCCAGGGGGCGGGCATTTGTTGGGCGAAGCTTTCTTT.

V usage is TRBV2 and J usage is TRBJ1-5; D unclear. V was clipped by 1 base and J by 7 bases, with 8 bases between them. Germline V gene lookup returns CDR1 SNHLY and CDR2 FYNNEI. The CDR3 contains 13 residues. Written as DNA, the CDR3 is TGTGCCAGCAGTGAAGGTTCGAGGCAGCCCCAGCATTTT. Encoded protein: CASSEGSRQPQHF.

This chain uses TRBV5-1 with TRBJ2-1, with 13 bases that match TRBD2. V shed 5 bases, J shed 9 bases, and the junction held 5 bases outside the gene matches. This CDR3 has 14 residues. Per germline, CDR1 SGHRS and CDR2 YFSETQ. CDR3 region: CASRLAGGPSEQFF. CDR3 DNA sequence: TGCGCCAGCAGACTAGCGGGGGGGCCTAGTGAGCAGTTCTTC.